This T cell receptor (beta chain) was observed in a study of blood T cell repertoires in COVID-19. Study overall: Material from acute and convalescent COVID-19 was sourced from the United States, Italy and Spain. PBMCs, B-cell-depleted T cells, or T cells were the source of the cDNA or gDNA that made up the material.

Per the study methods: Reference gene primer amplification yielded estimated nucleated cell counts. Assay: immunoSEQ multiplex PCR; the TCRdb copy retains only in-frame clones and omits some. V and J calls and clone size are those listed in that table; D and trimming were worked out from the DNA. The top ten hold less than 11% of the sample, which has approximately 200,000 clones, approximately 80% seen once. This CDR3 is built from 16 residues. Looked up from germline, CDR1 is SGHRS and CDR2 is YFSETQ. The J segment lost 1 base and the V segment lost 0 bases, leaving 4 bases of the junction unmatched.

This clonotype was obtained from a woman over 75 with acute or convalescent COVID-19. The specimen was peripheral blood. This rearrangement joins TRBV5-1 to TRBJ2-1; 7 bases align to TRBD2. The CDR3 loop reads CASSLGGLRSYNEQFF. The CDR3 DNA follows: TGCGCCAGCAGCTTGGGGGGACTACGATCCTACAATGAGCAGTTCTTC.